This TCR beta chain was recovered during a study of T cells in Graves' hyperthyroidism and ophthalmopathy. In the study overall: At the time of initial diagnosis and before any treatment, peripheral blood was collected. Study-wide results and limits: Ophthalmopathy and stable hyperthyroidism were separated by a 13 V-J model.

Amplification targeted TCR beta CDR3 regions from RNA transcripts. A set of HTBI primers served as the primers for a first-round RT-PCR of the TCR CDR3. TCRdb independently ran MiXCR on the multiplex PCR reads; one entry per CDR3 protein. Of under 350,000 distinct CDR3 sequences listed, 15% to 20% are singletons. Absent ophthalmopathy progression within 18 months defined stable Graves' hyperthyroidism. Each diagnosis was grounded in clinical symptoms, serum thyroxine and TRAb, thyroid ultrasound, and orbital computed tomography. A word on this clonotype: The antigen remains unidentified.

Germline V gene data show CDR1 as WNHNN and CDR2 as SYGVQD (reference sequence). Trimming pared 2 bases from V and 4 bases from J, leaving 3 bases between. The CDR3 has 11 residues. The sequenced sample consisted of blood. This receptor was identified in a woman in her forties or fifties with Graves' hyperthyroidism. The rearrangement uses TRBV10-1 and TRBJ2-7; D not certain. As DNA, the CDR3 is TGCGCCAGCAGTGAGGGGTACGAGCAGTACTTC. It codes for CASSEGYEQYF.